This T cell receptor (beta chain) is drawn from a study of control samples from healthy donors and cancer patients. CDR3 length: 15 residues. Per germline, CDR1 MNHNS and CDR2 SASEGT. V lost 1 base to trimming and J lost 8 bases, with 15 bases between them. TCRdb's copy holds only in-frame clones and misses some; the assay was immunoSEQ multiplex PCR. The repertoire consists of around 82,000 clones, with about nine tenths occurring once and the leading ten covering roughly 6.9%. The chain uses TRBV6-1 and TRBJ2-4; TRBD1 or TRBD2 may be the D gene (6 bases each). The sequencing input was blood. The source of this sequence is a man in his fifties or sixties in good health. The CDR3 sequence: CASSEGGGRPYIQYF. The CDR3 DNA reads as TGTGCCAGCAGTGAAGGTGGGGGGCGCCCATACATTCAGTACTTC.